This is a list of T cell receptor beta chains from one sample in a study of cytomegalovirus exposure and HLA in healthy donors. Here immunoSEQ multiplex PCR was the method, and the copy in TCRdb shows in-frame clones only, minus some. The repertoire holds more than 150,000 clones, with around 81% as singletons. Sequencing was carried out using PBMCs. The receptors shown here come from a woman between 18 and 30 years old in good health and CMV-seropositive. Each CDR3 is given without its conserved first and last residue. Each record gives: CDR3 length, J gene, clone size, V gene, CDR3 protein. Rows give clone size only sometimes, using once, few, many, or a class for an expanded clone.

12	TRBJ1-2	NA	TRBV5-4	ASSPNPGVGGYT
13	TRBJ2-7	NA	TRBV27	ASRKSSGVVYEQY
9	TRBJ2-7	NA	TRBV10-3	AISEISEQY
11	TRBJ1-6	few	TRBV25-1	ASKERGNSPLH
16	TRBJ2-3	NA	TRBV11-2	ASSFGRGRGQGIDTQY
12	TRBJ1-1	NA	TRBV29-1	SVGRDRANTEAF
13	TRBJ2-5	NA	TRBV5-4	ASSLVGGRGETQY
12	TRBJ1-2	NA	TRBV19	ASSLRTDPYGYT
12	TRBJ1-2	few	TRBV7-9	ASSLDQGVYGYT
11	TRBJ2-1	NA	TRBV6-5	ASTLAGGNEQF
15	TRBJ2-1	NA	TRBV27	ASSSPVRGGRFHEQF
11	TRBJ2-7	once	TRBV7-9	ASSLDRGYEQY
14	TRBJ2-2	NA	TRBV5-4	ASSPGLAGNTGELF
13	TRBJ2-6	NA	TRBV19	ASRPAQGGANVLT
14	TRBJ2-5	NA	TRBV4-1	ASSPNYLTGEETQY
13	TRBJ1-1	NA	TRBV28	ASSLIGEGGTEAF
14	TRBJ2-5	NA	TRBV15	ATSRPDRGHQETQY
12	TRBJ1-4	NA	TRBV2	ASSERGASRFLF
13	TRBJ2-3	NA	TRBV7-3	ASSPLGGAGDTQY
11	TRBJ2-1	NA	TRBV29-1	SVEKGSYNEQF
10	TRBJ1-1	NA	TRBV15	ATSPADRVAF
16	TRBJ1-4	NA	TRBV5-1	ASSPWTGADATNEELF
10	TRBJ2-3	NA	TRBV7-2	ASSPGADTQY
15	TRBJ2-1	few	TRBV7-8	ASSLFTDDYFFNEQF
11	TRBJ1-1	NA	TRBV5-1	ASSLQGNTEAF
12	TRBJ2-7	NA	TRBV11-1	ASSLAGTGYEQY
8	TRBJ2-3	NA	TRBV20-1	SAERDTQY
14	TRBJ1-1	NA	TRBV12-1	ASSNAGTGLNTEAF
11	TRBJ2-2	NA	TRBV7-3	ASSLDRAGELF
13	TRBJ2-3	NA	TRBV5-4	ASTKVEVITDTQY
13	TRBJ2-5	once	TRBV5-1	ASSLPRQGNETQY
13	TRBJ1-5	few	TRBV7-6	ASSSGQGGNQPQH
14	TRBJ2-4	NA	TRBV9	ASSVDQRGIKNIQY
13	TRBJ2-5	NA	TRBV5-1	ASSLRGTEKETQY
10	TRBJ1-5	once	TRBV7-9	SSSQSNQPQH
12	TRBJ1-1	NA	TRBV4-2	ASSQTTLAGEAF
15	TRBJ2-2	NA	TRBV7-3	ASSYGEVAGLTGELF
11	TRBJ1-1	NA	TRBV7-3	ASSLQGLTEAF
16	TRBJ1-3	NA	TRBV6-4	ASTREFPGQHSGNTIY
13	TRBJ2-4	NA	TRBV7-6	ASSLGGHGENIQY
11	TRBJ1-2	NA	TRBV4-1	ASSLIQGDGYT
13	TRBJ1-2	NA	TRBV4-1	ASSQPRARAGRYT
13	TRBJ2-2	NA	TRBV4-1	ASSPEEGSPGELF
15	TRBJ2-2	NA	TRBV11-3	ASSTRGTSGAWGELF
14	TRBJ2-1	NA	TRBV11-1	ASSPDLAGGEDEQF